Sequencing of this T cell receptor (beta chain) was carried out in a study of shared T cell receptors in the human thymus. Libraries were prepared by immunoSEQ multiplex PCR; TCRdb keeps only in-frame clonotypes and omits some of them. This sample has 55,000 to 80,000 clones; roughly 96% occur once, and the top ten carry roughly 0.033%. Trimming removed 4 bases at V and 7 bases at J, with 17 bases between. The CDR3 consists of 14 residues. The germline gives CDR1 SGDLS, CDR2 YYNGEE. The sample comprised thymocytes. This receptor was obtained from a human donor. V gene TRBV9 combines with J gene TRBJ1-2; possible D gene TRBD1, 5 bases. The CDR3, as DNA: TGTGCCAGCAGCAAACAGGAGGGCTTGGGTGGCTACACCTTC. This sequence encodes CASSKQEGLGGYTF. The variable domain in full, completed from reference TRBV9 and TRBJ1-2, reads DSGVTQTPKHLITATGQRVTLRCSPRSGDLSVYWYQQSLDQGLQFLIQYYNGEERAKGNILERFSAQQFPDLHSELNLSSLELGDSALYFCASSKQEGLGGYTFGSGTRLTVV.